This TCR beta chain was sequenced for a study of shared clonotypes between healthy human individuals. From germline, CDR1 is ENHRY and CDR2 SYGVKD. The CDR3 spans 15 residues. Losses at the gene ends were 3 bases for V and 4 bases for J; bases not matched to a gene: 7. Profiled with immunoSEQ multiplex PCR; TCRdb holds only in-frame clones, not every one. The sample records approximately 1.5 million clones, roughly 98.5% being singletons. Broader study findings: Rarefaction showed that sequencing of sorted subsets was incomplete (despite large depth).

To note about this clone: Antigen: not known.

Sample: naive CD4+ T cells sorted from blood. As for subset: CD45RA+ positively selected. The J gene is TRBJ2-7, the V gene TRBV10-3; 9 nucleotides line up with TRBD2. This clonotype originated in a young man in good health. The CDR3 region has the DNA TGTGCCATCAGTGATTTTGCGGGAGGGGGGTACGAGCAGTACTTC. This gives the protein CAISDFAGGGYEQYF.